These 32 T cell receptor beta chains came from one sample sequenced in a study of sequential checkpoint blockade in melanoma. Described treatment: randomized to nivolumab then ipilimumab (arm A) or the reverse (arm B). Generated by immunoSEQ multiplex PCR, the TCRdb table keeps only in-frame clones and is missing some. The data contain around 20,000 clones, roughly 82% of them seen just once; the ten biggest clones take up 11%. This material consisted of CD8+ T cells sorted from blood (inferred from file names), taken from a patient given nivolumab and ipilimumab in sequence. The receptors shown here come from a human donor with melanoma.

The V call is TRBV7-3, the J call TRBJ2-1; 9 bases align to TRBD1. This CDR3 is built from 15 residues. CDR1 is SGHTA and CDR2 is FQGTGA in the germline V gene. Trimming removed 3 bases from V and 3 bases from J; junction bases left unmatched: 3. In DNA, the CDR3 is TGTGCCAGCAGCTTGGGGACAGGGATCTACAATGAGCAGTTCTTC. This gives the protein CASSLGTGIYNEQFF. The full variable domain, rest sourced from reference TRBV7-3 and TRBJ2-1, is GAGVSQTPSNKVTEKGKYVELRCDPISGHTALYWYRQSLGQGPEFLIYFQGTGAADDSGLPNDRFFAVRPEGSVSTLKIQRTERGDSAVYLCASSLGTGIYNEQFFGPGTRLTVL.

The rearrangement joins TRBV27 to TRBJ2-1; 7 nucleotides agree with TRBD2. The CDR3 totals 17 residues. J gave up 7 bases and V 2 bases, and 14 bases lay outside the gene matches. Germline V CDR1 and CDR2: MNHEY, SMNVEV (reference sequence). In DNA form, the CDR3 reads TGTGCCAGCAGTTTACGCCCTGGGGGGGGTCCTGGGAATGAGCAGTTCTTC. It is translated as CASSLRPGGGPGNEQFF.

The chain is built from TRBV10-3 and TRBJ2-7; maybe TRBD1 (5 bases). Per germline, CDR1 ENHRY and CDR2 SYGVKD. CDR3 length: 13 amino acids. Trimming shortened V by 9 bases and J by 0 bases, and 12 bases separated the two germline ends. In nucleotides, the CDR3 is TGTGCCATGAAGGGGTCTAGCTCCTACGAGCAGTACTTC. Amino acid sequence: CAMKGSSSYEQYF.

This sequence joins TRBV5-1 and TRBJ1-2; D is perhaps TRBD1 (6 bases). There are 12 residues in the CDR3. V was trimmed by 5 bases and J by 7 bases, leaving 12 bases between them. Per the germline V gene, CDR1 is SGHRS and CDR2 is YFSETQ. CDR3 region: CASSKGESGYTF. The CDR3 DNA reads as TGCGCCAGCAGTAAGGGGGAGTCTGGCTACACCTTC.

This rearrangement joins TRBV5-1 to TRBJ2-7, with D possibly being TRBD1 (6 bases). Per the germline V gene, CDR1 is SGHRS and CDR2 is YFSETQ. The CDR3 is 14 amino acids. V was trimmed by 3 bases and J by 6 bases, leaving 16 bases between them. The chain's CDR3 is CASSSDTGFGEQYF. CDR3 nucleotides: TGCGCCAGCAGCTCGGATACAGGGTTTGGCGAGCAGTACTTC. Full variable domain (missing parts from reference TRBV5-1 and TRBJ2-7): KAGVTQTPRYLIKTRGQQVTLSCSPISGHRSVSWYQQTPGQGLQFLFEYFSETQRNKGNFPGRFSGRQFSNSRSEMNVSTLELGDSALYLCASSSDTGFGEQYFGPGTRLTVT.

The chain recombines TRBV29-1 with TRBJ2-7, with 7 bases lining up with TRBD2. The V segment lost 3 bases and the J segment 2 bases; nucleotides outside the gene matches: 7. The CDR3 length is 14 residues. CDR1 SQVTM and CDR2 ANQGSEA come from the germline V gene. CDR3 sequence (DNA): TGCAGCGTTGAGGGGGGGACTGGGACCTACGAGCAGTACTTC. Protein: CSVEGGTGTYEQYF.

The chain uses TRBV6-6 and TRBJ2-2; 8 nucleotides line up with TRBD2. Germline V gene data show CDR1 as MNHNY and CDR2 as SVGAGI (reference sequence). V lost 8 bases to trimming and J lost 4 bases; unmatched junction nucleotides: 9. The CDR3 is 15 residues long. Written as DNA, the CDR3 is TGTGCCAGCCTCAAAAGCGGGAGAGGCACCGGGGAGCTGTTTTTT. It codes for CASLKSGRGTGELFF.

The chain combines TRBV5-1 with TRBJ2-1; 8 bases align to TRBD2. V dropped 3 bases and J dropped 10; count of bases not matched to a gene: 15. The germline V gene has CDR1 SGHRS and CDR2 YFSETQ. There are 16 residues in the CDR3. The CDR3 DNA reads as TGCGCCAGCAGCTGGTCTTACCGGGAGGGCTTCGGGGAGCAGTTCTTC. It codes for CASSWSYREGFGEQFF.

Remarks on this clone: This sample also contains other DNA sequences that code for the same CDR3. The gene calls are TRBV28 and TRBJ1-5; 7 positions match TRBD1. Germline V gives CDR1 MDHEN, CDR2 SYDVKM. CDR3 length: 14 residues. Trimming took 6 bases from V and 4 from J; bases not matched to a gene: 6. DNA of the CDR3: TGTGCCAGCAGGGGAGGACAGGTTAATCAGCCCCAGCATTTT. Translating it yields CASRGGQVNQPQHF. The variable domain in full, completed from reference TRBV28 and TRBJ1-5, reads DVKVTQSSRYLVKRTGEKVFLECVQDMDHENMFWYRQDPGLGLRLIYFSYDVKMKEKGDIPEGYSVSREKKERFSLILESASTNQTSMYLCASRGGQVNQPQHFGDGTRLSIL.

The V call is TRBV19, the J call TRBJ1-2; possibly TRBD1 for D (6 bases). CDR1 is LNHDA, CDR2 SQIVND, per germline (reference sequence). CDR3 length equals 14 residues. The ends were cut back, 5 bases at V and 9 bases at J, with 19 bases in the middle. The CDR3 DNA follows: TGTGCCAGTAGTGCCCACGACAGGCCGTTCAGCTACACCTTC. As protein: CASSAHDRPFSYTF.

The gene calls are TRBV19 and TRBJ2-5; the D is unclear. Germline lookup yields CDR1 LNHDA and CDR2 SQIVND (reference sequence). This CDR3 has 13 residues. Trimming shortened V by 7 bases and J by 4 bases, and 13 bases separated the two germline ends. CDR3 nucleotide sequence: TGTGCCAGTATGCAGGTATACGGAGAGACCCAGTACTTC. Its protein is CASMQVYGETQYF.

This chain joins TRBV18 and TRBJ2-3; TRBD1 is a possible D gene (5 bases). Trimming took 5 bases from V and 1 from J, leaving 16 bases between them. Germline V gene lookup returns CDR1 KGHSH and CDR2 LQKENI. The CDR3 totals 16 residues. In DNA, the CDR3 is TGTGCCAGCTCAAGCTTAAAAGGGGCTCGCACAGATACGCAGTATTTT. It specifies CASSSLKGARTDTQYF.

This chain uses TRBV19 with TRBJ1-3; 8 positions match TRBD1. The CDR3 sequence is 15 residues long. CDR1 LNHDA and CDR2 SQIVND come from the germline V gene (reference sequence). After removal of 9 bases from V and 2 bases from J, the junction contained 9 bases not matched to a gene. This chain's CDR3 is CASASGGSTGNTIYF. The CDR3 bases are TGTGCCAGCGCCTCAGGGGGCTCTACTGGAAACACCATATATTTT.

This sequence joins TRBV7-2 and TRBJ2-7; D not resolved. The CDR3 spans 13 residues. The germline gives CDR1 SGHTA, CDR2 FQGNSA. Trimming stripped 4 bases from V and 2 bases from J, with 9 bases between. The CDR3 is CASSSRRAYEQYF. CDR3 nucleotide sequence: TGTGCCAGCAGCTCCCGTCGTGCCTACGAGCAGTACTTC.

The chain has TRBV27 and TRBJ2-7, with D perhaps matching TRBD1 (6 bases). This CDR3 comprises 15 residues. Trimming pared 0 bases from V and 0 bases from J, leaving 9 bases between. CDR1 MNHEY and CDR2 SMNVEV come from the germline V gene (reference sequence). This CDR3 is CASSLSRTASYEQYF. The CDR3 nucleotides read TGTGCCAGCAGTTTATCGCGGACAGCCTCCTACGAGCAGTACTTC.

This sequence joins TRBV15 and TRBJ2-1; 9 bases are a match to TRBD2. In germline, CDR1 is LNHNV, CDR2 YYDKDF (reference sequence). The CDR3 spans 16 residues. The V segment lost 0 bases and the J segment 7 bases; nucleotides outside the gene matches: 7. The CDR3 sequence: CATSREGRGRVNEQFF. CDR3 DNA sequence: TGTGCCACCAGCAGAGAAGGGCGCGGGAGGGTTAATGAGCAGTTCTTC.

This clone was recorded only once. This same CDR3 is encoded by further DNA sequences in the sample. This chain links TRBV18 with TRBJ1-1; 11 positions match TRBD1. V trimming: 3 bases; J trimming: 2 bases; junction bases outside the gene matches: 2. Germline-derived CDR1 and CDR2 are KGHSH and LQKENI. The CDR3 consists of 15 residues. CDR3 sequence (DNA): TGTGCCAGCTCACCCGGACAGGGGGCTAACACTGAAGCTTTCTTT. Translation: CASSPGQGANTEAFF.

The rearrangement links TRBV18 to TRBJ1-5; TRBD1 aligns across 7 bases. This CDR3 contains 15 residues. Germline loops: CDR1 KGHSH, CDR2 LQKENI. V gave up 1 base and J gave up 4 bases; unmatched junction bases: 4. The CDR3 nucleotides are TGTGCCAGCTCACCACGGGACAGACAAAATCAGCCCCAGCATTTT. The encoded protein is CASSPRDRQNQPQHF.

This rearrangement joins TRBV5-1 to TRBJ2-7; D ambiguous. The germline V and J ends were trimmed by 0 bases and 0 bases, with 10 bases remaining between them. Germline V CDR1 and CDR2: SGHRS, YFSETQ. This CDR3 region has 15 residues. The CDR3 loop reads CASSLGQVGSYEQYF. CDR3 DNA sequence: TGCGCCAGCAGCTTGGGGCAGGTGGGCTCCTACGAGCAGTACTTC.

V is TRBV30 and J is TRBJ1-1, with 8 bases that match TRBD1. V lost 4 bases, J lost 6 bases, and 10 bases stayed unmatched. This CDR3 has 14 residues. The germline V gene encodes CDR1 GTSNPN and CDR2 SVGIG (reference sequence). The CDR3 loop is CAWTWTGSISEAFF. CDR3 bases: TGTGCCTGGACCTGGACAGGGTCTATATCTGAAGCTTTCTTT.

The V gene is TRBV5-1, the J gene TRBJ2-7; D unclear. Germline V gene sequence: CDR1 SGHRS, CDR2 YFSETQ. V was trimmed by 2 bases and J by 1 base, leaving 7 bases between them. This CDR3 spans 13 amino acids. The CDR3 DNA follows: TGCGCCAGCAGCTTTGGCAGTTCCTACGAGCAGTACTTC. Translated, it gives CASSFGSSYEQYF.

The gene calls are TRBV6-1 and TRBJ2-5, with 10 positions matching TRBD2. Trimming took 5 bases from V and 5 from J; bases not matched to a gene: 8. CDR3 length equals 15 residues. The V gene's germline CDR1 is MNHNS and CDR2 SASEGT. CDR3 region: CASSPRLAGEETQYF. In DNA, the CDR3 is TGTGCCAGCAGTCCGCGACTAGCGGGCGAGGAGACCCAGTACTTC.

The rearrangement joins TRBV5-1 to TRBJ2-2; D might be TRBD1 (6 bases). Germline CDR1 is SGHRS and CDR2 is YFSETQ. The CDR3 is made up of 15 amino acids. V gave up 7 bases and J gave up 0 bases, with 13 bases separating them. DNA for the CDR3: TGCGCCAGCGCGAGGGACAATCCGAACACCGGGGAGCTGTTTTTT. Protein sequence: CASARDNPNTGELFF.

This clone showed up just once. V gene TRBV6-5 combines with J gene TRBJ1-2; D not resolved. The CDR3 runs to 14 residues. The V end lost 7 bases, the J end lost 7 bases, and 19 bases lay between the germline ends. Germline V gene data show CDR1 as MNHEY and CDR2 as SVGAGI. The CDR3 DNA reads TGTGCCAGCAAGTTCGAGGACGGGATCCGTGGCTACACCTTC. Translating it yields CASKFEDGIRGYTF.

The chain uses TRBV7-3 and TRBJ2-7; 9 nucleotides agree with TRBD1. The CDR3 covers 16 residues. Trimming removed 0 bases from V and 7 bases from J; junction bases left unmatched: 10. Germline CDR1 SGHTA, CDR2 FQGTGA. CDR3 in amino acids: CASSLTGGGQGWEQYF. CDR3 nucleotides: TGTGCCAGCAGCTTAACAGGGGGGGGACAGGGTTGGGAGCAGTACTTC. Variable domain in full (rest from reference TRBV7-3 and TRBJ2-7): GAGVSQTPSNKVTEKGKYVELRCDPISGHTALYWYRQSLGQGPEFLIYFQGTGAADDSGLPNDRFFAVRPEGSVSTLKIQRTERGDSAVYLCASSLTGGGQGWEQYFGPGTRLTVT.

The chain recombines TRBV28 with TRBJ1-1; tentatively, D is TRBD1 (5 bases). Per the germline V gene, CDR1 is MDHEN and CDR2 is SYDVKM. The CDR3 extends over 11 amino acids. V lost 6 bases and J 10 bases, leaving 12 bases between the germline ends. The CDR3 here is CASSSRVIAFF. The DNA for the CDR3 is TGTGCCAGCAGCTCCAGGGTGATAGCTTTCTTT.

V is TRBV4-2 and J is TRBJ2-5; TRBD2 matches at 7 bases. The CDR3 contains 15 residues. V shed 4 bases and J 5 bases; nucleotides not matched to a gene: 10. Germline CDR1 LGHNA, CDR2 YNFKEQ. The CDR3 spells CASSPRLASEETQYF. DNA of the CDR3: TGTGCCAGCAGCCCACGACTAGCCTCGGAGGAGACCCAGTACTTC.

This sequence joins TRBV7-9 and TRBJ1-1, with TRBD1 as a possible D gene (5 bases). V lost 3 bases and J lost 1, with 9 bases in between. Germline CDR1 reads SEHNR; CDR2 reads FQNEAQ (reference sequence). The CDR3 totals 14 residues. Written as DNA, the CDR3 is TGTGCCAGCAGCTTGGAGGGGAAGAACACTGAAGCTTTCTTT. This sequence encodes CASSLEGKNTEAFF.

This clone showed up just once. The chain combines TRBV11-3 with TRBJ2-1; perhaps TRBD1 as D (5 bases). The germline gives CDR1 SGHNT, CDR2 YENEEA. V lost 1 base and J lost 5, with 9 bases in between. This CDR3 region has 14 residues. The CDR3 loop is CASSLGRTNNEQFF. DNA of the CDR3: TGTGCCAGCAGCTTAGGAAGGACAAACAATGAGCAGTTCTTC.

The chain is built from TRBV6-6 and TRBJ1-2; D is unresolved. Trimming shortened V by 7 bases and J by 3 bases, and 15 bases separated the two germline ends. Germline V lookup: CDR1 MNHNY, CDR2 SVGAGI (reference sequence). This CDR3 has 14 residues. The CDR3 protein is CASTRDGADYGYTF. The CDR3 nucleotides read TGTGCCAGCACCCGCGACGGTGCGGACTATGGCTACACCTTC.

The CDR3 region is CASSLGTSNEQFF. In nucleotides, the CDR3 is TGTGCCAGCAGCCTCGGGACTAGCAATGAGCAGTTCTTC. The chain couples TRBV11-2 to TRBJ2-1; 8 bases are shared with TRBD2. CDR3 length equals 13 residues. Germline CDR1 is SGHAT and CDR2 is FQNNGV. V dropped 5 bases and J dropped 6; count of bases not matched to a gene: 3.

The rearrangement links TRBV6-6 to TRBJ2-7; TRBD1 might be the D (6 bases). CDR3 size: 14 residues. V lost 4 bases, J lost 5 bases, and 15 bases lay in between. Per germline, CDR1 MNHNY and CDR2 SVGAGI (reference sequence). The CDR3 is CASSSLTGTNEQYF. The CDR3 DNA follows: TGTGCCAGCAGTTCCCTTACAGGGACCAACGAGCAGTACTTC.